One TCR beta chain is described in this entry. Its antigen is currently not known. No much larger clonotype is one base removed from it; base qualities were not supplied. The record originates from a study of shared clonotypes between healthy human individuals (dated by TCRdb to 2019 to 2021). The study in broad terms: The cohort comprised a couple of women and a few men aged 18 to 49 years. To estimate repertoire size and how much clonotypes are shared between individuals, the study performed deep sequencing of blood TCR repertoires from 4 to 6 healthy adults. Between about 0.85 and 8.9 billion PBMCs per donor were obtained by leukapheresis. For each donor, CD4 naive and CD4 memory were each given three plates, CD8 naive was given two plates, and CD8 memory was given one plate. Different laboratories and diverse techniques were used to prepare libraries and sequence TCR repertoires, to increase sequencing depth and limit assay-specific biases. Overall study results and their limits: Pairwise subsampling led to the expectation that sequencing depth would affect the degree of clonotype sharing among donors. Larger estimated clonotype richness was generally found for naive subsets than for memory subsets. Higher generation probabilities were observed for clonotypes shared by all four sorted-subset donors than for non-shared clonotypes. Incomplete sequencing was indicated by rarefaction of sorted-subset datasets, despite the large sequencing depth. Only blood was sampled, and tissue TCR repertoires likely differ from those in blood. The genetic and exposure-history diversity represented was limited by the small number of donors. Around 5.4% of naive CD4, 3.5% of naive CD8, 2.3% of memory CD4, and 0.4% of memory CD8 clonotypes were shared across four donors.

CDR1 SGHRS and CDR2 YFSETQ were looked up in the germline V gene. Including the terminal cysteine and phenylalanine, the CDR3 comprises 14 residues. Only CDR3 DNA remains: 42 bases, in frame from the first base. V has 4 bases trimmed and J has 5 bases trimmed; junction bases matching no gene number 8. Donors were healthy HIV-negative adults with no recently reported acute infections or vaccinations. Every donor was a Caucasian adult living in Nashville, Tennessee, USA. CD4+ T cells were enriched by magnetic negative selection; naive cells were then positively selected on CD45RA, and the negative fraction formed the memory subset. Blood was obtained by leukapheresis, after which PBMCs were separated by Ficoll-Histopaque density gradient centrifugation and cryopreserved in liquid nitrogen vapor phase. Analytical flow cytometry was used to check the purity and quantity of every magnetically sorted T cell population. Genomic DNA was isolated from each sorted fraction and quantified by UV absorbance on a Nanodrop 2000c.

TCR CDR3 regions were amplified from genomic DNA by multiplex PCR using the deep immunoSEQ assay. For each cell subset, the extracted genomic DNA was distributed evenly across all wells of several immunoSEQ 96-well plates, and each plate served as one replicate. For sorted subsets, around 0.2 ug genomic DNA, equal to about 30,000 T cell genomes, was loaded into each replicate PCR. Purified libraries were quantified with a Qubit 3.0 fluorometer, sized on a Bioanalyzer 2100, and re-quantified with the KAPA Library Quantification kit. Every immunoSEQ 96-well plate was sequenced on a dedicated single-read 150-cycle Illumina NextSeq 550 flow cell. As for the authors' bioinformatics: Because only junctional sequences without quality scores were contained in the immunoSEQ output, filtering matching that applied to full-length reads could not be performed. Sequences were annotated with PyIR, a Python wrapper for IgBLAST v1.9, and V/J genes and CDR3 were assigned using IMGT germline references. Reads were filtered out if the reads had weak V/J assignments (E-value above 1e-6), no CDR3, stop codons, out-of-frame junctions, or ambiguous translated residues. A V3J clonotype was defined by an identical inferred V gene, J gene, and CDR3 amino acid sequence. Percentage overlap between repertoires was computed as shared unique clonotypes divided by the size of the smaller repertoire. RTK rarefaction, the Chao1 estimator, and Recon v2.1 estimates of unobserved clonotypes were used to assess repertoire richness. For all TCRbeta clonotypes obtained by the gDNA method from several donors, generation probabilities were computed with OLGA. Here the immuneACCESS table is served through TCRdb, limited to in-frame sequences with V and J called. Missing clones are a known gap in these copies; in checked studies unresolved V genes cover under half, and the rest lacks a known reason. V, J and clone size derive from that table, while D and trimming were established from the DNA sequence. The sample data list approximately 2,000,000 clones, and 85% to 95% of these were observed just once. The top ten clonotypes cover approximately 0.4% of the sample.

This clonotype was sampled from a man aged 18 to 29 in good health. Some clones in this sample may be carry-over from other donors' samples. The sequenced material came from naive CD4+ T cells from PBMCs. The cell subset or site label, read with the paper, signifies: CD45RA+ positively selected. Recombination joined TRBV5-1 with TRBJ2-5; 7 bases in the middle match TRBD1. The nucleotide sequence is TGCGCCAGCAGCCAAGGGGGCTCGGGGGAGACCCAGTACTTC. Its translation reads: CASSQGGSGETQYF.